The present T cell receptor (beta chain) was sequenced within a study of cytomegalovirus exposure and HLA in healthy donors. In the PCR, 60 Vbeta and 13 Jbeta primers were used. TCRdb keeps only in-frame clones here, not all; method: immunoSEQ multiplex PCR. In the table there are 100,000 to 150,000 clones, 70% to 90% of which are singletons. About this clone: Its antigen remains unknown.

The CDR3 is 14 residues long. The germline V gene has CDR1 GTSNPN and CDR2 SVGIG (reference sequence). Trimming removed 5 bases from V and 0 bases from J; junction bases left unmatched: 3. Study outcomes and limitations: In an earlier analysis, productive rearrangement rates for most beta V segments clustered near 87% or 30%. A later analysis showed TCR association rates differing by HLA locus, peaking at DRB1 and lowest at HLA-C.

The rearrangement uses TRBV30 and TRBJ2-1; TRBD2 matches 8 bases. The sample comprised PBMCs. This TCR was sampled from a man aged 18 to 29 in good health and CMV-seropositive. CDR3 amino acids: CAWGSGGSYNEQFF. CDR3 nucleotides: TGTGCCTGGGGGAGCGGGGGCTCCTACAATGAGCAGTTCTTC.